Below are 14 T cell receptor beta chains sequenced from a single sample in a study of blood T cell repertoires in COVID-19. Produced via immunoSEQ multiplex PCR; TCRdb's table is partial and in-frame only. Found here are under 200,000 clones, roughly 87% of them singletons; the top ten hold about 7%. Sequencing input: PBMCs or T cells enriched from blood (not recorded which). These TCRs come from a woman aged 45-65 years who had recovered from COVID-19.

CDR3 in DNA: TGTGCCATCAGTGCGCACCCAAGGGGTGACGAAAAACTGTTTTTT. It yields the protein CAISAHPRGDEKLFF. The rearrangement links TRBV10-3 to TRBJ1-4, with D possibly matching TRBD1 (5 bases). With 4 bases removed from V and 8 bases from J, the gap between germline ends came to 17 bases. This CDR3 is built from 15 residues. Germline assignment: CDR1 ENHRY and CDR2 SYGVKD.

This chain joins TRBV5-4 and TRBJ2-7; 7 bases line up with TRBD1. The CDR3 length is 14 residues. With 1 base clipped from V and 4 bases from J, the junction kept 5 bases outside the gene matches. From germline, CDR1 is SGHNT and CDR2 YYREEE (reference sequence). The CDR3 DNA reads TGTGCCAGCAGCTTGCCGGGACAGAAGTACGAGCAGTACTTC. Its translation is CASSLPGQKYEQYF. Full variable domain (outside the CDR3, taken from reference TRBV5-4 and TRBJ2-7): ETGVTQSPTHLIKTRGQQVTLRCSSQSGHNTVSWYQQALGQGPQFIFQYYREEENGRGNFPPRFSGLQFPNYSSELNVNALELDDSALYLCASSLPGQKYEQYFGPGTRLTVT.

The chain links TRBV20-1 to TRBJ2-1; D is undetermined. This CDR3 has 11 residues. Germline V gene sequence: CDR1 DFQATT, CDR2 SNEGSKA (reference sequence). The V and J ends lost 6 bases and 0 bases respectively, with 3 bases between them. The CDR3 DNA reads TGCAGTGCGAGCTCCTACAATGAGCAGTTCTTC. Protein: CSASSYNEQFF.

The genes are TRBV24-1 and TRBJ2-3; weak D call: TRBD1 (5 bases). Germline CDR1 is KGHDR and CDR2 is SFDVKD. V gave up 12 bases and J gave up 0 bases, with 9 bases separating them. The CDR3 contains 12 residues. In nucleotides, the CDR3 is TGTGCCGCAAAGGGGAGCACAGATACGCAGTATTTT. Translating it yields CAAKGSTDTQYF.

The chain combines TRBV27 with TRBJ2-1; the D gene is possibly TRBD2 (6 bases). From germline, CDR1 is MNHEY and CDR2 SMNVEV (reference sequence). CDR3 length equals 15 residues. Trimming stripped 4 bases from V and 6 bases from J, with 16 bases between. CDR3 DNA sequence: TGTGCCAGCAGTTCGCCCCGACTAGGCTCCAATGAGCAGTTCTTC. Protein: CASSSPRLGSNEQFF.

This clone was recorded only once. The chain combines TRBV21-1 with TRBJ2-2; the D call TRBD2 from the table was never checked on the DNA. TRBV21-1 is a pseudogene segment. This CDR3 contains 17 residues. The CDR3 protein is CASSKLAGRHYTGELFF. Here the CDR3 DNA reads TGTGCCAGCAGCAAGCTAGCGGGACGACACTACACCGGGGAGCTGTTTTTT.

The V call is TRBV27, the J call TRBJ2-4, with 11 nucleotides matching TRBD2. The trim removed 4 bases at V and 0 bases at J, leaving 14 bases unmatched. The CDR3 sequence is 20 residues long. Germline CDR1 is MNHEY and CDR2 is SMNVEV (reference sequence). CDR3 residues: CASSSGQGRLAGPAKNIQYF. The CDR3 DNA is TGTGCCAGCAGTTCGGGACAGGGTCGACTAGCGGGGCCAGCCAAAAACATTCAGTACTTC.

The J gene is TRBJ1-2, the V gene TRBV12-3 or TRBV12-4, with 8 bases identical to TRBD1. V gave up 6 bases and J gave up 8 bases; unmatched junction bases: 8. This CDR3 spans 13 amino acids. The CDR3: CASSNGQGQGYTF. The DNA of the CDR3 is TGTGCCAGCAGCAATGGACAGGGCCAGGGCTACACCTTC.

The chain employs TRBV7-8 and TRBJ1-2, with a tentative D call TRBD1 (6 bases). The CDR3 has 14 residues. Germline CDR1 is SGHVS and CDR2 is FQNEAQ. V was pared by 2 bases and J by 8 bases, with 15 bases between. The CDR3: CASSLSGQSWGYTF. The CDR3 nucleotides read TGTGCCAGCAGCTTATCAGGACAGTCGTGGGGCTACACCTTC. Complete variable domain (other parts from reference TRBV7-8 and TRBJ1-2): GAGVSQSPRYKVAKRGQDVALRCDPISGHVSLFWYQQALGQGPEFLTYFQNEAQLDKSGLPSDRFFAERPEGSVSTLKIQRTQQEDSAVYLCASSLSGQSWGYTFGSGTRLTVV.

The CDR3 region has the DNA TGCAGTGCTAGTTCCGCTAGCGAGCCATACAATGAGCAGTTCTTC. Its translation is CSASSASEPYNEQFF. This sequence joins TRBV20-1 and TRBJ2-1; TRBD2 might be the D (6 bases). The CDR3 extends over 15 amino acids. The ends were cut back, 3 bases at V and 4 bases at J, with 16 bases in the middle. Germline CDR1 and CDR2: DFQATT and SNEGSKA (reference sequence).

This rearrangement joins TRBV29-1 to TRBJ2-4; TRBD1 is a possible D gene (7 bases). Trimming removed 6 bases from V and 1 base from J, with 10 bases in between. There are 13 residues in the CDR3. Germline CDR1 and CDR2: SQVTM and ANQGSEA. The CDR3 region is CSVGGQAKNIQYF. The DNA of the CDR3 is TGCAGCGTGGGGGGACAGGCCAAAAACATTCAGTACTTC. The full variable domain, in which reference TRBV29-1 and TRBJ2-4 provide the parts outside the CDR3, is SAVISQKPSRDICQRGTSLTIQCQVDSQVTMMFWYRQQPGQSLTLIATANQGSEATYESGFVIDKFPISRPNLTFSTLTVSNMSPEDSSIYLCSVGGQAKNIQYFGAGTRLSVL.

The chain employs TRBV4-3 and TRBJ2-5; perhaps TRBD2 as D (6 bases). V shed 3 bases and J shed 2 bases, with 19 bases lying between them. Germline V gene sequence: CDR1 LGHNA, CDR2 YSLEER. This CDR3 region has 17 residues. The CDR3, as DNA: TGCGCCAGCAGCCACGTTTCGGGTAGCGGAAGGCAAGAGACCCAGTACTTC. Its protein is CASSHVSGSGRQETQYF.

The chain links TRBV25-1 to TRBJ1-1, with D uncertain. Per germline, CDR1 MGHDK and CDR2 SYGVNS. This CDR3 region has 11 residues. V lost 2 bases and J 12 bases, leaving 10 bases between the germline ends. In DNA form, the CDR3 reads TGTGCCAGCAGTGAAAATTTCGGTACTTTCTTT. This encodes CASSENFGTFF.

The chain links TRBV30 to TRBJ2-1; 8 nucleotides match TRBD2. Germline CDR1 reads GTSNPN; CDR2 reads SVGIG (reference sequence). The CDR3 runs 13 residues. V shed 0 bases, J shed 7 bases, and the junction held 2 bases outside the gene matches. CDR3 protein: CAWSVASGNEQFF. The CDR3 DNA reads TGTGCCTGGAGTGTAGCTAGCGGGAATGAGCAGTTCTTC.